The 23 T cell receptor beta chains below were found in one sample sequenced in a study of response to subunit inactivated influenza vaccine (dated by TCRdb to the late 2010s). Libraries were prepared through RT-PCR. Instrument used: Illumina HiSeq 2500. TCRdb redid the processing of the public reads, applying fastp at Q25 and MiXCR, and retained in-frame beta chains. Records with the same CDR3 protein are collapsed into one entry carrying the most frequent genes and DNA. Across this sample there are around 190,000 distinct CDR3 sequences, with under 15% seen only once. About 25% of the sample is taken by the ten largest. The sequences come from CD8+ T cells sorted from PBMCs, collected 5 to 6 days after vaccination. These receptors all come from a man in his fifties or sixties who received an inactivated influenza vaccine. Donor details come from another sample of the same person, matched by shared clones.

This clonotype was seen ten or more times. V and J are TRBV4-1 and TRBJ2-5; 8 nucleotides agree with TRBD2. With 3 bases clipped from V and 4 bases from J, the junction kept 7 bases outside the gene matches. The CDR3 extends over 15 amino acids. Germline assignment: CDR1 MGHRA and CDR2 YSYEKL. CDR3 protein: CASSHLQAGVETQYF. The CDR3 DNA sequence: TGCGCCAGCAGCCACCTACAAGCGGGAGTAGAGACCCAGTACTTC.

This sequence joins TRBV7-9 and TRBJ1-3; D is unresolved. The V gene's germline CDR1 is SEHNR and CDR2 FQNEAQ (reference sequence). Trimming took 5 bases from V and 4 from J, leaving 9 bases between them. This CDR3 is 13 amino acids long. CDR3 sequence: CASSRIMGNTIYF. The CDR3, as DNA: TGTGCCAGCAGCCGGATTATGGGAAACACCATATATTTT.

The chain combines TRBV29-1 with TRBJ1-2; no definite D call. Between the trimmed V and J ends, which lost 3 bases and 4 bases, there was a span of 12 bases. Germline V gene lookup returns CDR1 SQVTM and CDR2 ANQGSEA. This CDR3 region has 13 residues. The CDR3 is CSVEVTRGYGYTF. The CDR3 region has the DNA TGCAGCGTTGAGGTTACGCGGGGCTATGGCTACACCTTC.

This clonotype showed up just a few times. This sequence joins TRBV29-1 and TRBJ2-5, with 8 bases aligning to TRBD1. V lost 7 bases, J lost 4 bases, and 5 bases stayed unmatched. Germline CDR1 is SQVTM and CDR2 is ANQGSEA. The CDR3 has 12 residues. CDR3 nucleotides: TGCAGCGCGCAGGGGGCTCTAGAGACCCAGTACTTC. It yields the protein CSAQGALETQYF.

This clonotype has a count of ten or more. The chain has TRBV12-3 or TRBV12-4 and TRBJ1-2; TRBD1 aligns across 8 bases. With V trimmed by 2 bases and J by 8 bases, 7 bases remained unmatched. The CDR3 totals 14 residues. This chain's CDR3 is CASSLSAGGEGYTF. The DNA for the CDR3 is TGTGCCAGCAGTTTAAGTGCAGGGGGCGAGGGCTACACCTTC.

CDR3 nucleotide sequence: TGTGCCAGCAGCCGGGACAGTACCTCACCCCTCCACTTT. This sequence encodes CASSRDSTSPLHF. The chain links TRBV3-1 to TRBJ1-6; 7 bases align to TRBD1. This CDR3 has 13 residues. Per germline, CDR1 LGHDT and CDR2 YNNKEL (reference sequence). V shed 4 bases and J 10 bases; nucleotides not matched to a gene: 4. Supplemented by reference TRBV3-1 and TRBJ1-6, the full variable domain reads DTAVSQTPKYLVTQMGNDKSIKCEQNLGHDTMYWYKQDSKKFLKIMFSYNNKELIINETVPNRFSPKSPDKAHLNLHINSLELGDSAVYFCASSRDSTSPLHFGNGTRLTVT.

The count of this clonotype is one. CDR3: CASSQDRDRGSYEQYF. CDR3 coding DNA: TGCGCCAGCAGCCAGGATAGAGACAGGGGATCCTACGAGCAGTACTTC. V is TRBV4-3 and J is TRBJ2-7; 8 bases agree with TRBD1. Trimming cost V 3 bases and J 1 base; bases outside gene matches: 8. The CDR3 totals 16 residues. Per germline, CDR1 LGHNA and CDR2 YSLEER.

This clonotype was recorded a few times. J is TRBJ2-7 and V is TRBV5-1; tentative D call: TRBD1 (5 bases). CDR1 SGHRS and CDR2 YFSETQ come from the germline V gene. The CDR3 is 14 residues long. Deletions cut 4 bases from V and 1 base from J, with 12 bases between. CDR3 region: CASSTSGLSYEQYF. In nucleotides, the CDR3 is TGCGCCAGCAGCACGTCAGGGTTATCCTACGAGCAGTACTTC. Full variable domain (missing parts from reference TRBV5-1 and TRBJ2-7): KAGVTQTPRYLIKTRGQQVTLSCSPISGHRSVSWYQQTPGQGLQFLFEYFSETQRNKGNFPGRFSGRQFSNSRSEMNVSTLELGDSALYLCASSTSGLSYEQYFGPGTRLTVT.

The chain recombines TRBV27 with TRBJ2-1; D is undetermined. The V and J ends lost 2 bases and 6 bases respectively, with 5 bases between them. The CDR3 covers 12 residues. CDR1 is MNHEY, CDR2 SMNVEV, per germline (reference sequence). CDR3 protein: CASSLKANEQFF. The CDR3 DNA sequence: TGTGCCAGCAGTTTAAAGGCCAATGAGCAGTTCTTC.

This rearrangement joins TRBV7-9 to TRBJ2-1; D unresolved. Trimming pared 2 bases from V and 8 bases from J, leaving 16 bases between. This CDR3 contains 15 residues. Germline values: CDR1 SEHNR, CDR2 FQNEAQ (reference sequence). In DNA form, the CDR3 reads TGTGCCAGCAGCTTATATACTCAGGCAGTCCATGAGCAGTTCTTC. Its protein is CASSLYTQAVHEQFF.

This clonotype was seen ten or more times. The V and J genes are TRBV4-1 and TRBJ1-5; D unresolved. Germline V gene data show CDR1 as MGHRA and CDR2 as YSYEKL. The CDR3 runs to 15 residues. Trimming cost V 4 bases and J 4 bases, with 14 bases left between them. CDR3 sequence reads: CASSPGWLSNQPQHF. The CDR3 coding sequence is TGCGCCAGCAGCCCGGGATGGCTGTCGAATCAGCCCCAGCATTTT.

The chain employs TRBV5-1 and TRBJ2-5; 7 bases match TRBD1. V shed 1 base, J shed 5 bases, and the junction held 8 bases outside the gene matches. Per germline, CDR1 SGHRS and CDR2 YFSETQ. The CDR3 sequence is 15 residues long. The CDR3 nucleotides read TGCGCCAGCAGCTTGAACACAGGGGTTCGGGAGACCCAGTACTTC. Protein sequence: CASSLNTGVRETQYF.

This clonotype was counted many times. J is TRBJ2-1 and V is TRBV7-2, with 9 nucleotides matching TRBD1. The CDR3 runs 15 residues. Germline V lookup: CDR1 SGHTA, CDR2 FQGNSA. V trimming: 5 bases; J trimming: 6 bases; junction bases outside the gene matches: 8. This chain's CDR3 is CASSLRDRALNEQFF. The CDR3 DNA follows: TGTGCCAGCAGCCTCCGGGACAGGGCCCTCAATGAGCAGTTCTTC.

This clonotype was seen a handful of times. This chain uses TRBV6-6 with TRBJ2-7; the D is unclear. Germline V lookup: CDR1 MNHNY, CDR2 SVGAGI (reference sequence). CDR3 size: 12 residues. Trimming removed 8 bases from V and 3 bases from J, with 11 bases in between. DNA of the CDR3: TGTGCCAGCGGTGAGGTAGGCTACGAGCAGTACTTC. It specifies CASGEVGYEQYF.

This sequence joins TRBV4-3 and TRBJ2-2; D call uncertain. V was trimmed by 0 bases and J by 6 bases, leaving 8 bases between them. There are 14 residues in the CDR3. CDR1 is LGHNA, CDR2 YSLEER, per germline. Here the CDR3 reads CASSQERRPGELFF. The CDR3 DNA is TGCGCCAGCAGCCAAGAGAGGCGCCCCGGGGAGCTGTTTTTT.

This clonotype is judged large. The chain joins TRBV7-9 to TRBJ1-1, with 9 bases identical to TRBD1. V shed 1 base and J 10 bases; nucleotides not matched to a gene: 4. The germline CDR1 and CDR2 sequences are SEHNR and FQNEAQ (reference sequence). The CDR3 is 13 residues long. DNA of the CDR3: TGTGCCAGCAGCTTAGAACAGGGGGCATCAGCTTTCTTT. Encoded protein: CASSLEQGASAFF. Complete variable domain (other parts from reference TRBV7-9 and TRBJ1-1): DTGVSQNPRHKITKRGQNVTFRCDPISEHNRLYWYRQTLGQGPEFLTYFQNEAQLEKSRLLSDRFSAERPKGSFSTLEIQRTEQGDSAMYLCASSLEQGASAFFGQGTRLTVV.

This clonotype was counted at least ten times. The chain recombines TRBV19 with TRBJ2-7; 10 nucleotides agree with TRBD2. Germline loops: CDR1 LNHDA, CDR2 SQIVND (reference sequence). J gave up 4 bases and V 5 bases, and 5 bases lay outside the gene matches. This CDR3 has 14 residues. DNA for the CDR3: TGTGCCAGTAGTGTCCTAGCGGGAGATTACGAGCAGTACTTC. Its protein product is CASSVLAGDYEQYF. The full variable domain, rest sourced from reference TRBV19 and TRBJ2-7, is DGGITQSPKYLFRKEGQNVTLSCEQNLNHDAMYWYRQDPGQGLRLIYYSQIVNDFQKGDIAEGYSVSREKKESFPLTVTSAQKNPTAFYLCASSVLAGDYEQYFGPGTRLTVT.

This clonotype has only a few counts. The chain is built from TRBV2 and TRBJ2-5; D might be TRBD1 or TRBD2, each matching 6 bases. Trimming took off 3 bases at V and 4 bases at J, with 21 bases between the two ends. Germline V gene data show CDR1 as SNHLY and CDR2 as FYNNEI. The CDR3 sequence is 17 residues long. The CDR3 DNA reads TGTGCCAGCAGTGAGGGGGGTGGGCAGGGGTTTGGAGAGACCCAGTACTTC. This encodes CASSEGGGQGFGETQYF.

This clonotype came up many times. The chain is built from TRBV20-1 and TRBJ2-7; TRBD2 matches at 13 bases. In germline, CDR1 is DFQATT, CDR2 SNEGSKA (reference sequence). There are 14 residues in the CDR3. V shed 6 bases, J shed 4 bases, and the junction held 6 bases outside the gene matches. CDR3: CSAHRLAGGYEQYF. CDR3 DNA sequence: TGCAGTGCCCACAGACTAGCGGGGGGTTACGAGCAGTACTTC.

The table lists this clonotype with a few counts. The chain carries TRBV12-3 or TRBV12-4 and TRBJ2-5; 8 bases match TRBD1. V lost 5 bases, J lost 2 bases, and 7 bases stayed unmatched. CDR3 length: 15 residues. DNA of the CDR3: TGTGCCAGCAGTCTCGGACAGGGCCCTCAAGAGACCCAGTACTTC. This sequence encodes CASSLGQGPQETQYF.

This clonotype came up a few times. In DNA, the CDR3 is TGTGCCAGCAGTTTAGCGGGGGGGAGCACCGGGGAGCTGTTTTTT. Translated: CASSLAGGSTGELFF. V and J are TRBV12-3 or TRBV12-4 and TRBJ2-2; 7 bases are a match to TRBD2. After removal of 0 bases from V and 4 bases from J, the junction contained 2 bases not matched to a gene. The CDR3 spans 15 residues.

This clonotype was seen a handful of times. This chain uses TRBV14 with TRBJ2-3; 8 bases agree with TRBD1. Trimming cost V 0 bases and J 3 bases; bases outside gene matches: 8. This CDR3 spans 17 amino acids. Germline CDR1 reads SGHDN; CDR2 reads FVKESK. CDR3 in amino acids: CASSQDIGRGPTDTQYF. In DNA form, the CDR3 reads TGTGCCAGCAGCCAAGACATTGGCAGGGGGCCAACAGATACGCAGTATTTT.

V usage is TRBV6-5 and J usage is TRBJ2-7, with 9 bases identical to TRBD2. The germline V gene encodes CDR1 MNHEY and CDR2 SVGAGI. The V and J ends lost 0 bases and 2 bases, in that order; junction bases with no gene match: 5. The CDR3 contains 16 residues. The CDR3, as DNA: TGTGCCAGCAGTTACTCACCCGCGGGGGGGACCTACGAGCAGTACTTC. Translation: CASSYSPAGGTYEQYF.